This entry is about one T cell receptor beta chain. TCRdb's copy holds only in-frame clones and misses some; the assay was immunoSEQ multiplex PCR. The sample consists of around 67,000 clones, more than 70% of them appearing once. The entry originates in a study of OX40 agonist ivuxolimab in advanced cancers. Overall study: Past anti-PD-1, anti-PD-L1 or anti-CTLA-4 therapy was accepted, and 30% to 50% had received some.

Patients were excluded for autoimmune disease history or systemic immunosuppression. The starting material was CD4+ or CD8+ T cells sorted from blood, obtained in a trial of the OX40 agonist ivuxolimab. This TCR was recovered from an adult with an advanced solid tumor such as melanoma, head and neck, liver or kidney cancer.

The CDR3 region has the DNA TGTGCCAGCTCACGGGGACAGGGACGCACAGATACGCAGTATTTT. Translating it yields CASSRGQGRTDTQYF. The rearrangement links TRBV18 to TRBJ2-3; TRBD1 matches at 9 bases. The CDR3 totals 15 residues. Trimming removed 4 bases from V and 1 base from J; junction bases left unmatched: 3. Germline values: CDR1 KGHSH, CDR2 LQKENI.